The clone carrying this TCR beta chain came up a few times. Its antigen remains unidentified. The entry originates in a study of human T cells and chemical hapten exposure. Study overall: Mainly, slight library volume differences in the pool made TCR yields vary. Study-level results: With DPC sensitization, TCRs exceeding 1 in 1000 frequency showed no change.

The CDR3 covers 14 residues. CDR1 and CDR2 (germline): SEHNR, FQNEAQ (reference sequence). The J segment lost 2 bases and the V segment lost 5 bases, leaving 4 bases of the junction unmatched. The study's library attached unique molecular identifiers to single cDNA molecules. The authors' processing: With a range of about 23,224 to 690,600, the median per sample was around 96,000 TCRs. Using its own MiXCR run on the RACE reads, TCRdb lists one record per CDR3 protein. TCRdb's processing, not the authors' own work, is the source of the V and J calls. The table has more than 75,000 distinct CDR3 sequences, approximately 8.6% seen once. The time point was: healthy volunteer bleed at 6 weeks. Before extraction, the whole blood was not fractionated, and total RNA was taken from it.

Sequenced material: whole blood. The chain couples TRBV7-9 to TRBJ1-1; 8 bases agree with TRBD1. The source of this sequence is a male donor in good health. Some clones in this sample may be carry-over from other donors' samples. CDR3 amino acids: CASSHTGGNTEAFF. Written as DNA, the CDR3 is TGTGCCAGCAGCCATACAGGGGGAAACACTGAAGCTTTCTTT.